These 30 T cell receptor beta chains came from one sample sequenced in a study of blood T cell repertoires in COVID-19 (dated by TCRdb to 2020 to 2022). Library method: the immunoSEQ multiplex PCR assay. Held by TCRdb, this immuneACCESS table contains in-frame sequences only and omits some clones. Under half of the omission traces to an unresolved V gene where checked; the cause of the rest is unknown. For this sample the table gives some 42,000 clones, of which approximately 80% were detected only once. 5.4% of the sample is in the top ten clones. The specimen sequenced was peripheral blood. The receptors were gathered from a man aged 45 to 65 with active COVID-19.

The chain couples TRBV20-1 to TRBJ2-1; TRBD1 aligns across 10 bases. CDR3 length: 14 amino acids. Looked up from germline, CDR1 is DFQATT and CDR2 is SNEGSKA (reference sequence). Unmatched junction bases numbered 7, after V lost 3 bases and J lost 8 bases. The CDR3 sequence is CSASDSGTGDEQFF. The CDR3 bases are TGCAGTGCTAGTGACTCCGGGACAGGGGATGAGCAGTTCTTC.

A single count supports this clone. CDR3 region: CASSLSDRVYTEAFF. CDR3 coding DNA: TGTGCCAGCAGTTTATCCGACAGGGTTTACACTGAAGCTTTCTTT. The chain recombines TRBV28 with TRBJ1-1, with 7 positions matching TRBD1. CDR1 MDHEN and CDR2 SYDVKM come from the germline V gene. The CDR3 runs to 15 residues. V shed 1 base and J 3 bases; nucleotides not matched to a gene: 5.

CDR3 loop: CASSLGTGSSYEQYF. CDR3 DNA sequence: TGTGCCAGCAGCTTGGGGACAGGGAGCTCCTACGAGCAGTACTTC. This sequence joins TRBV5-6 and TRBJ2-7, with TRBD1 matching 8 bases. CDR1 and CDR2 (germline): SGHDT, YYEEEE. The CDR3 sequence is 15 residues long. The junction had 2 bases not matched to a gene; V was cut back by 0 bases and J by 0 bases.

The CDR3 spells CAWSLGATTGELFF. CDR3 bases: TGTGCCTGGAGTCTGGGGGCGACCACCGGGGAGCTGTTTTTT. The V and J genes are TRBV30 and TRBJ2-2; D might be TRBD1 (6 bases). V dropped 2 bases and J dropped 4 bases, with 11 bases sitting between them. Per the germline V gene, CDR1 is GTSNPN and CDR2 is SVGIG (reference sequence). This CDR3 contains 14 residues.

The chain has TRBV25-1 and TRBJ1-2; D gene unclear. This CDR3 is built from 12 residues. CDR1 and CDR2 from the germline V gene are MGHDK and SYGVNS. The V gene lost 3 bases and the J gene lost 4 bases, with 6 bases spanning the gap. The CDR3: CASSDDSYGYTF. In DNA form, the CDR3 reads TGTGCCAGCAGTGATGACTCCTATGGCTACACCTTC.

This clone was found once. J is TRBJ2-3 and V is TRBV7-8; TRBD2 matches 9 bases. In germline, CDR1 is SGHVS, CDR2 FQNEAQ. There are 16 residues in the CDR3. Germline trimming cut 5 bases from V and 2 bases from J; bases unmatched to any gene: 8. This CDR3 reads CASSARLADYTDTQYF. The CDR3 DNA sequence: TGTGCCAGCAGCGCCCGACTAGCGGACTACACAGATACGCAGTATTTT.

This clone has a handful of counts. The CDR3 coding sequence is TGCGCCAGCAGGTCGGGGGGAGGCGAAAAACTGTTTTTT. It yields the protein CASRSGGGEKLFF. This chain links TRBV5-1 with TRBJ1-4; D might be TRBD1 (5 bases). V shed 5 bases and J shed 8 bases, with 13 bases lying between them. The germline CDR1 and CDR2 sequences are SGHRS and YFSETQ. The CDR3 totals 13 residues.

The gene calls are TRBV12-3 or TRBV12-4 and TRBJ2-3; the D is unclear. Trimming removed 6 bases from V and 0 bases from J, with 7 bases in between. This CDR3 is built from 13 residues. The CDR3 protein is CASRTSSTDTQYF. The DNA of the CDR3 is TGTGCCAGCAGGACATCTAGCACAGATACGCAGTATTTT.

This rearrangement joins TRBV9 to TRBJ1-1, with 7 bases that match TRBD1. This CDR3 contains 16 residues. Per germline, CDR1 SGDLS and CDR2 YYNGEE. The trim removed 1 base at V and 3 bases at J, leaving 9 bases unmatched. This CDR3 is CASSVSPTGAYTEAFF. In DNA, the CDR3 is TGTGCCAGCAGCGTAAGCCCCACAGGGGCTTACACTGAAGCTTTCTTT.

This chain connects TRBV4-3 to TRBJ1-1; D may be TRBD1 (5 bases). Per the germline V gene, CDR1 is LGHNA and CDR2 is YSLEER. Trimming left V 0 bases short and J 4 bases short, with 12 bases between. CDR3 length: 15 residues. This chain's CDR3 is CASSQDGGATTEAFF. The CDR3, as DNA: TGCGCCAGCAGCCAAGATGGAGGGGCGACCACTGAAGCTTTCTTT.

This clone is a singleton in its sample. J is TRBJ1-5 and V is TRBV19; 7 bases line up with TRBD1. The CDR3 spans 16 residues. From germline, CDR1 is LNHDA and CDR2 SQIVND (reference sequence). The ends lost 4 bases at V and 2 bases at J; junction bases unmatched: 8. CDR3 nucleotide sequence: TGTGCCAGTAGTACCTCTCACAGGGGTGGCAATCAGCCCCAGCATTTT. Amino acids: CASSTSHRGGNQPQHF.

This clone has only a few counts. This chain joins TRBV5-1 and TRBJ2-2, with D possibly being TRBD1 (6 bases). The CDR3 has 15 residues. CDR1 SGHRS and CDR2 YFSETQ come from the germline V gene. V was trimmed by 0 bases and J by 4 bases, leaving 10 bases between them. The CDR3 sequence: CASSLDRVSTGELFF. The CDR3, as DNA: TGCGCCAGCAGCTTGGACAGGGTGTCCACCGGGGAGCTGTTTTTT.

The CDR3 is CASSTTPRATEQYF. In DNA, the CDR3 is TGTGCCAGCAGCACGACTCCCCGAGCGACCGAGCAGTACTTC. This chain connects TRBV11-1 to TRBJ2-7; D remains ambiguous. Trimming left V 5 bases short and J 6 bases short, with 17 bases between. Germline lookup yields CDR1 SGHAT and CDR2 FQDESV (reference sequence). The CDR3 totals 14 residues. Supplemented by reference TRBV11-1 and TRBJ2-7, the full variable domain reads EAEVAQSPRYKITEKSQAVAFWCDPISGHATLYWYRQILGQGPELLVQFQDESVVDDSQLPKDRFSAERLKGVDSTLKIQPAELGDSAMYLCASSTTPRATEQYFGPGTRLTVT.

The chain employs TRBV24-1 and TRBJ2-1; D is uncertain. With 3 bases removed from V and 5 bases from J, the gap between germline ends came to 7 bases. CDR1 KGHDR and CDR2 SFDVKD come from the germline V gene. The CDR3 loop spans 13 amino acids. The CDR3, as DNA: TGTGCCACCAGTGATGTCAACAACAATGAGCAGTTCTTC. Protein product: CATSDVNNNEQFF.

The rearrangement uses TRBV9 and TRBJ2-7, with D perhaps matching TRBD1 (5 bases). Germline V lookup: CDR1 SGDLS, CDR2 YYNGEE. The CDR3 runs 14 residues. V gave up 4 bases and J gave up 3 bases, with 14 bases separating them. CDR3 bases: TGTGCCAGCAGCCCGCCGGACACGAACTACGAGCAGTACTTC. Amino acid sequence: CASSPPDTNYEQYF.

This clone was seen more than once but under ten times. V is TRBV3-1 (or the pseudogene TRBV3-2) and J is TRBJ1-5; 8 bases are shared with TRBD1. The CDR3 length is 16 residues. The V and J ends lost 2 bases and 2 bases, in that order; junction bases with no gene match: 5. Germline V lookup: CDR1 LGHDT, CDR2 YNNKEL (reference sequence). The CDR3 DNA is TGTGCCAGCAGCCAACCAATGACAGGGGGCAATCAGCCCCAGCATTTT. Translating gives CASSQPMTGGNQPQHF.

This clone was seen a single time. V is TRBV11-3 and J is TRBJ2-7; tentatively, D is TRBD1 (7 bases). The CDR3 contains 14 residues. Trimming pared 5 bases from V and 2 bases from J, leaving 13 bases between. From germline, CDR1 is SGHNT and CDR2 YENEEA. The DNA of the CDR3 is TGTGCCAGCAGCCTCGCGGGACAGACCTACGAGCAGTACTTC. Amino acid sequence: CASSLAGQTYEQYF. The whole variable domain, remainder taken from reference TRBV11-3 and TRBJ2-7, is EAGVVQSPRYKIIEKKQPVAFWCNPISGHNTLYWYLQNLGQGPELLIRYENEEAVDDSQLPKDRFSAERLKGVDSTLKIQPAELGDSAVYLCASSLAGQTYEQYFGPGTRLTVT.

This rearrangement joins TRBV29-1 to TRBJ1-1; TRBD1 matches at 8 bases. The V gene's germline CDR1 is SQVTM and CDR2 ANQGSEA. Trimming took 4 bases from V and 1 from J; bases not matched to a gene: 2. CDR3 size: 13 residues. CDR3 region: CSVVGQANTEAFF. CDR3 nucleotide sequence: TGCAGCGTTGTGGGACAGGCGAACACTGAAGCTTTCTTT.

The chain links TRBV28 to TRBJ2-7, with 10 bases aligning to TRBD2. In germline, CDR1 is MDHEN, CDR2 SYDVKM. This CDR3 has 17 residues. With V trimmed by 2 bases and J by 2 bases, 9 bases remained unmatched. The CDR3 region is CASSLQGISGRAYEQYF. The CDR3 DNA reads TGTGCCAGCAGTTTACAGGGTATAAGCGGGAGGGCCTACGAGCAGTACTTC.

This chain joins TRBV6-5 and TRBJ2-3; D is uncertain. CDR3 size: 16 residues. Trimming stripped 2 bases from V and 2 bases from J, with 14 bases between. Germline-derived CDR1 and CDR2 are MNHEY and SVGAGI. The CDR3 region is CASSYASNSVTDTQYF. As DNA, the CDR3 is TGTGCCAGCAGTTACGCATCGAATTCGGTCACAGATACGCAGTATTTT.

To note about this clone: A junction end diverges from the germline sequence, so it may reflect a read error. This chain connects TRBV5-6 to TRBJ1-1, with D uncertain. Germline V gene data show CDR1 as SGHDT and CDR2 as YYEEEE. This CDR3 has 16 residues. DNA of the CDR3: TGTGCCAGCAGTTTGGCCCCAAACTTTCGGAACACTGAAGCTTTCTTT. This encodes CASSLAPNFRNTEAFF. The full variable domain, completed using reference TRBV5-6 and TRBJ1-1, is DAGVTQSPTHLIKTRGQQVTLRCSPKSGHDTVSWYQQALGQGPQFIFQYYEEEERQRGNFPDRFSGHQFPNYSSELNVNALLLGDSALYLCASSLAPNFRNTEAFFGQGTRLTVV.

This clone was seen only once. The chain uses TRBV28 and TRBJ2-7, with a weak D call TRBD1 (5 bases). The CDR3 contains 16 residues. V lost 6 bases and J lost 0, with 18 bases in between. CDR1 is MDHEN, CDR2 SYDVKM, per germline. CDR3 DNA: TGTGCCAGCAGCTCCAACTACAGGACGCCCTCCTACGAGCAGTACTTC. Protein: CASSSNYRTPSYEQYF.

The genes are TRBV2 and TRBJ2-4; TRBD2 agrees at 9 bases. The CDR3 sequence is 17 residues long. Trimming took 7 bases from V and 3 from J; bases not matched to a gene: 13. Germline-derived CDR1 and CDR2 are SNHLY and FYNNEI. The CDR3 DNA reads TGTGCCAGCACCCTAGCGGGGTTCTCAACAGACAAAAACATTCAGTACTTC. This translates into CASTLAGFSTDKNIQYF.

The chain combines TRBV19 with TRBJ1-2; 7 bases map to TRBD1. CDR1 LNHDA and CDR2 SQIVND come from the germline V gene (reference sequence). This CDR3 spans 16 amino acids. The junction had 13 bases not matched to a gene; V was cut back by 4 bases and J by 5 bases. Written as DNA, the CDR3 is TGTGCCAGTAGTACCTCCACAGGGGTGGTTGGTTATGGCTACACCTTC. Amino acids: CASSTSTGVVGYGYTF.

The chain employs TRBV27 and TRBJ2-1; possible D gene TRBD1, 6 bases. This CDR3 region has 14 residues. CDR1 MNHEY and CDR2 SMNVEV come from the germline V gene (reference sequence). The germline V and J ends were trimmed by 2 bases and 8 bases, with 13 bases remaining between them. CDR3 sequence reads: CASSLGRGWDEQFF. CDR3 nucleotide sequence: TGTGCCAGCAGTTTAGGCAGGGGTTGGGATGAGCAGTTCTTC.

V gene TRBV30 combines with J gene TRBJ1-4, with 9 bases identical to TRBD1. The germline CDR1 and CDR2 sequences are GTSNPN and SVGIG (reference sequence). The CDR3 runs to 15 residues. V gave up 3 bases and J gave up 8 bases; unmatched junction bases: 10. The CDR3 loop is CAWRPPGQGGEKLFF. CDR3 coding DNA: TGTGCCTGGAGACCGCCGGGACAGGGAGGAGAAAAACTGTTTTTT.

The genes are TRBV28 and TRBJ2-7, with 7 bases lining up with TRBD2. Germline V gene data show CDR1 as MDHEN and CDR2 as SYDVKM. The CDR3 has 15 residues. Trimming took 6 bases from V and 4 from J; bases not matched to a gene: 12. CDR3 nucleotide sequence: TGTGCCAGCAGGGCTTCGGGGCTAGCGGTTTACGAGCAGTACTTC. Translated: CASRASGLAVYEQYF.

This clone was recorded only once. The gene calls are TRBV18 and TRBJ1-1, with D possibly being TRBD1 (6 bases). CDR3 length: 15 residues. V was clipped by 3 bases and J by 2 bases, with 13 bases between them. Germline V gene data show CDR1 as KGHSH and CDR2 as LQKENI. In DNA, the CDR3 is TGTGCCAGCTCACCTTCAGTCAGGGGTAACACTGAAGCTTTCTTT. Amino acid sequence: CASSPSVRGNTEAFF.

In its sample, this clone was seen once. The chain has TRBV2 and TRBJ2-1; 9 nucleotides align to TRBD2. Germline assignment: CDR1 SNHLY and CDR2 FYNNEI. With 5 bases clipped from V and 4 bases from J, the junction kept 3 bases outside the gene matches. CDR3 length: 14 amino acids. CDR3 sequence (DNA): TGTGCCAGCAGTTCCCTAGCGGGGTACAATGAGCAGTTCTTC. Its protein product is CASSSLAGYNEQFF.

The CDR3 loop is CATSRDTSRVTNEKLFF. In nucleotides, the CDR3 is TGTGCCACCAGCAGAGATACGAGCAGGGTTACAAATGAAAAACTGTTTTTT. V and J are TRBV15 and TRBJ1-4; D possibly corresponds to TRBD1 (5 bases). The V end was cut by 0 bases, the J end by 5 bases, with 16 bases between. The CDR3 has 17 amino acids. Germline V gives CDR1 LNHNV, CDR2 YYDKDF (reference sequence). The complete variable domain, with remaining parts taken from reference TRBV15 and TRBJ1-4, reads DAMVIQNPRYQVTQFGKPVTLSCSQTLNHNVMYWYQQKSSQAPKLLFHYYDKDFNNEADTPDNFQSRRPNTSFCFLDIRSPGLGDTAMYLCATSRDTSRVTNEKLFFGSGTQLSVL.